This is a list of T cell receptor beta chains from one sample in a study of response to subunit inactivated influenza vaccine. Via MiXCR, TCRdb re-called the RT-PCR reads, giving one row per CDR3 protein. The sample holds 500,000 or so distinct CDR3 sequences, approximately 11% seen once. Here the sequenced sample was PBMCs from blood, taken 45 days after vaccination. These TCRs come from a man aged 45 to 65 who received an inactivated influenza vaccine. CDR3s include the opening cysteine and the closing phenylalanine or tryptophan. The order of the fields is J gene, V gene, clone size, D gene, CDR3 protein, CDR3 DNA. D genes are given only for firm matches. Expanded clones are given a class, and other clones once, few, many or no size at all.

TRBJ1-2 | TRBV11-2 | few | TRBD1 | CASSLGWGQVGGYTF | TGTGCCAGCAGCTTAGGTTGGGGACAGGTCGGCGGCTACACCTTC
TRBJ1-1 | TRBV6-5 | . | . | CASSYSNQRLNTEAFF | TGTGCCAGCAGTTACTCGAACCAAAGGCTGAACACTGAAGCTTTCTTT
TRBJ1-4 | TRBV30 | few | . | CAWKNGKFEKLFF | TGTGCCTGGAAGAATGGAAAGTTTGAAAAACTGTTTTTT
TRBJ2-7 | TRBV7-6 | few | . | CASSVGTAGAYEQYF | TGTGCCAGCAGCGTCGGGACGGCTGGAGCCTACGAGCAGTACTTC
TRBJ2-7 | TRBV11-2 | many | . | CASSLRMVPYEQYF | TGTGCCAGCAGCTTAAGAATGGTTCCCTACGAGCAGTACTTC
TRBJ2-5 | TRBV11-2 | . | . | CASSLAVTVQETQYF | TGTGCCAGCAGCTTAGCGGTCACCGTCCAAGAGACCCAGTACTTC
TRBJ1-5 | TRBV10-3 | . | . | CAISSGAGNQPQHF | TGTGCCATCAGTTCAGGGGCTGGGAATCAGCCCCAGCATTTT
TRBJ2-3 | TRBV12-3/TRBV12-4 | many | . | CASSYGGADTQYF | TGTGCCAGCAGTTACGGGGGCGCAGATACGCAGTATTTT
TRBJ2-7 | TRBV12-3/TRBV12-4 | . | . | CASSLWAGYEQYF | TGTGCCAGCAGTTTATGGGCAGGCTACGAGCAGTACTTC
TRBJ1-1 | TRBV6-1 | many | TRBD1 | CASNKRTGSMNTEAFF | TGTGCCAGCAATAAGCGGACAGGGAGTATGAACACTGAAGCTTTCTTT
TRBJ2-4 | TRBV5-1 | many | . | CASSLFGLSEVKNIQYF | TGCGCCAGCAGCTTGTTTGGTTTATCGGAGGTAAAAAACATTCAGTACTTC
TRBJ1-1 | TRBV12-3/TRBV12-4 | many | . | CASRAHGDAEAFF | TGTGCCAGCAGAGCCCATGGAGACGCTGAAGCTTTCTTT
TRBJ2-3 | TRBV28 | . | . | CASSLPAASTDTQYF | TGTGCCAGCAGTTTACCAGCGGCTAGCACAGATACGCAGTATTTT
TRBJ2-2 | TRBV5-1 | few | . | CASSPDPGELFF | TGCGCCAGCAGCCCCGACCCCGGGGAGCTGTTTTTT
TRBJ2-7 | TRBV6-5 | many | . | CASSGGAYEQYF | TGTGCCAGCAGTGGCGGGGCCTACGAGCAGTACTTC
TRBJ2-1 | TRBV20-1 | few | . | CSGGGWARSSNEQFF | TGCAGTGGAGGGGGTTGGGCTAGAAGTTCCAATGAGCAGTTCTTC
TRBJ1-1 | TRBV9 | few | . | CASSEEGGVNTEAFF | TGTGCCAGCAGCGAGGAGGGGGGCGTGAACACTGAAGCTTTCTTT
TRBJ2-3 | TRBV4-1 | once | . | CASSQDVTDTQYF | TGCGCCAGCAGCCAAGATGTCACAGATACGCAGTATTTT
TRBJ2-1 | TRBV2 | few | . | CATTEDGRERYNEQFF | TGTGCCACCACAGAGGATGGGCGGGAAAGATACAATGAGCAGTTCTTC
TRBJ2-4 | TRBV27 | . | TRBD1 | CASSFLSGTGNGLVQYF | TGTGCCAGCAGTTTTTTGTCCGGGACAGGGAACGGGTTGGTTCAGTACTTC
TRBJ2-2 | TRBV5-4 | . | . | CASSLGVSSTGELFF | TGTGCCAGCAGCTTGGGGGTTAGTTCCACCGGGGAGCTGTTTTTT
TRBJ2-1 | TRBV5-1 | many | . | CASSLENEQFF | TGCGCCAGCAGCTTGGAGAATGAGCAGTTCTTC
TRBJ1-1 | TRBV12-3/TRBV12-4 | . | TRBD1 | CASSQLRQGAGTFF | TGTGCCAGCAGTCAACTGAGACAGGGGGCTGGAACTTTCTTT
TRBJ1-2 | TRBV20-1 | few | TRBD1 | CSAKVGTVVRGYTF | TGCAGTGCTAAGGTTGGGACAGTAGTTCGGGGCTACACCTTC
TRBJ2-7 | TRBV6-2/TRBV6-3 | few | . | CASSSLGRKRPSYEQYF | TGTGCCAGCAGTTCTCTAGGCAGAAAAAGACCTAGCTACGAGCAGTACTTC
TRBJ1-3 | TRBV7-2 | few | . | CASSLDHRGNTIYF | TGTGCCAGCAGCTTAGATCATAGAGGAAACACCATATATTTT
TRBJ1-1 | TRBV5-1 | few | . | CASRRGDTEAFF | TGCGCCAGCAGACGAGGGGACACTGAAGCTTTCTTT
TRBJ1-6 | TRBV7-2 | . | . | CASSLGLNNSPLHF | TGTGCCAGCAGCTTGGGCCTTAATAATTCACCCCTCCACTTT